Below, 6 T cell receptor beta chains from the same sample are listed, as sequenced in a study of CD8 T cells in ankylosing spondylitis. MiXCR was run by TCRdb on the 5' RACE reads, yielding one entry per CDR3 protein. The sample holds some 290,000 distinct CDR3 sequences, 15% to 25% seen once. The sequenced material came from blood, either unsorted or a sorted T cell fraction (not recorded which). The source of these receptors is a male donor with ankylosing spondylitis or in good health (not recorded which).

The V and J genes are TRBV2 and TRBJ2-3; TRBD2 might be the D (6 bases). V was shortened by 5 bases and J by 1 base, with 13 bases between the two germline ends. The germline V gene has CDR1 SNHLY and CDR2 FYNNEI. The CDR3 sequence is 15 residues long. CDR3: CASSHSGLRTDTQYF. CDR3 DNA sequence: TGTGCCAGCAGTCATAGCGGTTTGCGCACAGATACGCAGTATTTT.

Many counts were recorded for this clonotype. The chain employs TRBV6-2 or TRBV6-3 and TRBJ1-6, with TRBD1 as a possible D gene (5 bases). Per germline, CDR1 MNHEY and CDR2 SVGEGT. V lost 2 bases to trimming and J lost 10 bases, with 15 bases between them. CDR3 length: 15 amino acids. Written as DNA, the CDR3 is TGTGCCAGCAGTTACCCCGGGACCCCGGTATCACCCCTCCACTTT. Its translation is CASSYPGTPVSPLHF.

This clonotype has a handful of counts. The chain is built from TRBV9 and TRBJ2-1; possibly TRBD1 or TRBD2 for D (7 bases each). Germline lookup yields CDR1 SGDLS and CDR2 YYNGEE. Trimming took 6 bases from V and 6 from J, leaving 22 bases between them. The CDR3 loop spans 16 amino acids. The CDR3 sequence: CASTPQGGRGGNEQFF. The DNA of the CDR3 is TGTGCCAGCACTCCCCAGGGGGGGAGGGGGGGCAATGAGCAGTTCTTC.

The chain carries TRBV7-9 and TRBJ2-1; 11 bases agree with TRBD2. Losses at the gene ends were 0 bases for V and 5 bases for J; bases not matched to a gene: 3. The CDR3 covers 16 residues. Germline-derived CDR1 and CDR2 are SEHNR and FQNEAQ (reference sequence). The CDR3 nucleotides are TGTGCCAGCAGCTTAGCGGGTAGCGGGAGGGACAATGAGCAGTTCTTC. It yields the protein CASSLAGSGRDNEQFF. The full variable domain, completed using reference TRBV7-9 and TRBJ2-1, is DTGVSQNPRHKITKRGQNVTFRCDPISEHNRLYWYRQTLGQGPEFLTYFQNEAQLEKSRLLSDRFSAERPKGSFSTLEIQRTEQGDSAMYLCASSLAGSGRDNEQFFGPGTRLTVL.

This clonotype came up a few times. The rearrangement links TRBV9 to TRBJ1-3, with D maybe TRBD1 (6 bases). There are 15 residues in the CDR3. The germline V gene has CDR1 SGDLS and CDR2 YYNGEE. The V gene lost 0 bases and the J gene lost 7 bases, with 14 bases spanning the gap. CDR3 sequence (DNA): TGTGCCAGCAGCGTAGGATGGGACAAATCCAACACCATATATTTT. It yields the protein CASSVGWDKSNTIYF. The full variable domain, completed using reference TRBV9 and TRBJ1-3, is DSGVTQTPKHLITATGQRVTLRCSPRSGDLSVYWYQQSLDQGLQFLIQYYNGEERAKGNILERFSAQQFPDLHSELNLSSLELGDSALYFCASSVGWDKSNTIYFGEGSWLTVV.

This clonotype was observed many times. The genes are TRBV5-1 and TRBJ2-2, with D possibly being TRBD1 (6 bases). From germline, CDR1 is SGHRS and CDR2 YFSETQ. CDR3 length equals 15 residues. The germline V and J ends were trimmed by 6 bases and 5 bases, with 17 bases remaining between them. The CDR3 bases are TGCGCCAGCACCCTTGCAACAGGGACAACCGGGGAGCTGTTTTTT. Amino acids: CASTLATGTTGELFF.